A selection of T cell receptor beta chains follows, all from one sample in a study of T cells after yellow fever vaccination. TCRdb redid the calling of the 5' RACE reads with MiXCR, one entry per CDR3 protein. The sample shows about 350,000 distinct CDR3 sequences, approximately 10% of them seen only once. The source was PBMCs, collected on the day of the first yellow fever vaccination. These receptors all stem from a man younger than 30 who received the YFV17D yellow fever vaccine. Each CDR3 is given with its conserved first and last residue. D genes are given only for firm matches. Size is stated for part of the rows, as once, few or many counts, or as a class when the clone is expanded.

v_gene: TRBV12-3/TRBV12-4
d_gene: NA
abundance: many
j_gene: TRBJ2-1
CDR3aa: CASSPWGGGSYNEQFF
CDR3nt: TGTGCCAGCAGCCCGTGGGGAGGGGGCTCCTACAATGAGCAGTTCTTC

v_gene: TRBV5-1
d_gene: NA
abundance: NA
j_gene: TRBJ2-1
CDR3aa: CASSLTDKPDNEQFF
CDR3nt: TGCGCCAGCAGCCTAACGGACAAGCCAGACAATGAGCAGTTCTTC

v_gene: TRBV20-1
d_gene: TRBD1
abundance: NA
j_gene: TRBJ1-1
CDR3aa: CSATGTGVTEAFF
CDR3nt: TGCAGTGCAACCGGGACAGGGGTCACTGAAGCTTTCTTT

v_gene: TRBV10-3
d_gene: NA
abundance: NA
j_gene: TRBJ1-2
CDR3aa: CAISESGARTYGYTF
CDR3nt: TGTGCCATCAGTGAGTCAGGGGCCAGGACTTATGGCTACACCTTC

v_gene: TRBV7-2
d_gene: NA
abundance: many
j_gene: TRBJ2-1
CDR3aa: CASSFRGANEQFF
CDR3nt: TGTGCCAGCAGCTTTAGAGGAGCCAATGAGCAGTTCTTC

v_gene: TRBV4-2
d_gene: NA
abundance: many
j_gene: TRBJ1-2
CDR3aa: CASSQDRSDNYGYTF
CDR3nt: TGTGCCAGCAGCCAAGATCGATCAGATAACTATGGCTACACCTTC

v_gene: TRBV4-3
d_gene: NA
abundance: NA
j_gene: TRBJ1-4
CDR3aa: CASSYHGNEKLFF
CDR3nt: TGCGCCAGCAGCTATCACGGGAATGAAAAACTGTTTTTT

v_gene: TRBV10-3
d_gene: NA
abundance: NA
j_gene: TRBJ2-1
CDR3aa: CAIGGLEVGNEQFF
CDR3nt: TGTGCCATCGGGGGGTTGGAGGTGGGAAATGAGCAGTTCTTC

v_gene: TRBV4-2
d_gene: TRBD1
abundance: few
j_gene: TRBJ1-6
CDR3aa: CASSQGDRDNSPLHF
CDR3nt: TGTGCCAGCAGCCAAGGGGACAGGGACAATTCACCCCTCCACTTT

v_gene: TRBV7-2
d_gene: TRBD2
abundance: many
j_gene: TRBJ2-7
CDR3aa: CASSLGGGYEQYF
CDR3nt: TGTGCCAGCAGCTTAGGGGGGGGCTACGAGCAGTACTTC

v_gene: TRBV30
d_gene: NA
abundance: NA
j_gene: TRBJ2-1
CDR3aa: CAWSVWGEQFF
CDR3nt: TGTGCCTGGAGTGTCTGGGGTGAGCAGTTCTTC

v_gene: TRBV29-1
d_gene: TRBD2
abundance: NA
j_gene: TRBJ2-5
CDR3aa: CSVWGVRLAGKEYQETQYF
CDR3nt: TGCAGCGTTTGGGGGGTTAGACTAGCGGGGAAAGAGTACCAAGAGACCCAGTACTTC

v_gene: TRBV7-2
d_gene: NA
abundance: many
j_gene: TRBJ1-5
CDR3aa: CASSLFAVPNQPQHF
CDR3nt: TGTGCCAGCAGCTTATTCGCAGTACCTAATCAGCCCCAGCATTTT

v_gene: TRBV27
d_gene: NA
abundance: few
j_gene: TRBJ1-1
CDR3aa: CASSFLPLTLNTEAFF
CDR3nt: TGTGCCAGCAGTTTCCTCCCCTTGACACTGAACACTGAAGCTTTCTTT

v_gene: TRBV6-2/TRBV6-3
d_gene: TRBD1
abundance: few
j_gene: TRBJ1-5
CDR3aa: CASNTGTGRNQPQHF
CDR3nt: TGTGCCAGCAACACCGGGACAGGCCGGAATCAGCCCCAGCATTTT

v_gene: TRBV5-1
d_gene: NA
abundance: NA
j_gene: TRBJ1-2
CDR3aa: CASSLESYNYGYTF
CDR3nt: TGCGCCAGCAGCTTGGAGTCCTATAACTATGGCTACACCTTC

v_gene: TRBV7-6
d_gene: TRBD1
abundance: many
j_gene: TRBJ2-7
CDR3aa: CASSRNLGTDYEQYF
CDR3nt: TGTGCCAGCAGCCGTAATCTCGGGACAGACTACGAGCAGTACTTC

v_gene: TRBV6-2/TRBV6-3
d_gene: NA
abundance: NA
j_gene: TRBJ1-2
CDR3aa: CASGGGPGYTF
CDR3nt: TGTGCCAGCGGAGGGGGGCCCGGCTACACCTTC

v_gene: TRBV19
d_gene: TRBD1
abundance: NA
j_gene: TRBJ1-6
CDR3aa: CASSPRDSTTSPLHF
CDR3nt: TGTGCCAGTAGTCCCCGGGACAGTACGACCTCACCCCTCCACTTT

v_gene: TRBV20-1
d_gene: TRBD2
abundance: NA
j_gene: TRBJ2-5
CDR3aa: CSASSLAGGNWETQYF
CDR3nt: TGCAGTGCTAGTTCGCTAGCGGGGGGGAATTGGGAGACCCAGTACTTC

v_gene: TRBV20-1
d_gene: TRBD1
abundance: NA
j_gene: TRBJ1-5
CDR3aa: CSASIPGQLHQPQHF
CDR3nt: TGCAGTGCTAGCATTCCGGGACAGCTCCATCAGCCCCAGCATTTT

v_gene: TRBV5-1
d_gene: NA
abundance: few
j_gene: TRBJ2-2
CDR3aa: CASKGQSGTGELFF
CDR3nt: TGCGCCAGCAAGGGGCAGAGCGGCACCGGGGAGCTGTTTTTT

v_gene: TRBV12-5
d_gene: NA
abundance: NA
j_gene: TRBJ1-1
CDR3aa: CASGLEGGTEAFF
CDR3nt: TGTGCTAGTGGTTTGGAGGGGGGGACTGAAGCTTTCTTT

v_gene: TRBV2
d_gene: NA
abundance: NA
j_gene: TRBJ1-5
CDR3aa: CASSAGAGGNQPQHF
CDR3nt: TGTGCCAGCAGTGCAGGGGCGGGAGGCAATCAGCCCCAGCATTTT

v_gene: TRBV5-6
d_gene: NA
abundance: many
j_gene: TRBJ1-1
CDR3aa: CASSVDIDTEAFF
CDR3nt: TGTGCCAGCAGCGTGGACATTGACACTGAAGCTTTCTTT

v_gene: TRBV2
d_gene: NA
abundance: medium-sized
j_gene: TRBJ2-7
CDR3aa: CASSERTSSYEQYF
CDR3nt: TGTGCCAGCAGTGAACGGACGAGCTCCTACGAGCAGTACTTC

v_gene: TRBV5-1
d_gene: TRBD1
abundance: few
j_gene: TRBJ2-1
CDR3aa: CASSPLPTSPWTGSYNEQFF
CDR3nt: TGCGCCAGCAGCCCCCTCCCCACTTCCCCATGGACAGGGAGTTACAATGAGCAGTTCTTC

v_gene: TRBV29-1
d_gene: NA
abundance: many
j_gene: TRBJ2-3
CDR3aa: CSASDTDTQYF
CDR3nt: TGCAGCGCCTCGGACACAGATACGCAGTATTTT

v_gene: TRBV15
d_gene: TRBD1
abundance: NA
j_gene: TRBJ2-1
CDR3aa: CATSRTPGTGGNEQFF
CDR3nt: TGTGCCACCAGCCGTACCCCCGGGACAGGGGGCAATGAGCAGTTCTTC

v_gene: TRBV12-3/TRBV12-4
d_gene: NA
abundance: NA
j_gene: TRBJ2-3
CDR3aa: CAFSFTRDSQGTDTQYF
CDR3nt: TGTGCCTTCAGTTTCACCAGGGACTCCCAAGGCACAGATACGCAGTATTTT

v_gene: TRBV5-4
d_gene: NA
abundance: few
j_gene: TRBJ1-1
CDR3aa: CASSRGESTEAFF
CDR3nt: TGTGCCAGCAGCCGGGGGGAGAGTACTGAAGCTTTCTTT

v_gene: TRBV5-6
d_gene: NA
abundance: NA
j_gene: TRBJ2-1
CDR3aa: CASSLPVSYNEQFF
CDR3nt: TGTGCCAGCAGCTTGCCAGTTTCCTACAATGAGCAGTTCTTC

v_gene: TRBV7-9
d_gene: NA
abundance: NA
j_gene: TRBJ2-5
CDR3aa: CASSPDGFFQYF
CDR3nt: TGTGCCAGCAGCCCAGACGGATTTTTCCAGTACTTC

v_gene: TRBV5-1
d_gene: NA
abundance: few
j_gene: TRBJ2-3
CDR3aa: CASCLGGASTDTQYF
CDR3nt: TGCGCCAGCTGCCTCGGGGGTGCTAGCACAGATACGCAGTATTTT

v_gene: TRBV19
d_gene: TRBD1
abundance: NA
j_gene: TRBJ1-1
CDR3aa: CASSPWTGVFTEAFF
CDR3nt: TGTGCCAGTAGTCCCTGGACAGGGGTTTTCACTGAAGCTTTCTTT

v_gene: TRBV7-2
d_gene: NA
abundance: NA
j_gene: TRBJ1-3
CDR3aa: CASSLAGGFGNTIYF
CDR3nt: TGTGCCAGCAGCTTAGCGGGGGGCTTCGGAAACACCATATATTTT

v_gene: TRBV9
d_gene: TRBD2
abundance: NA
j_gene: TRBJ2-4
CDR3aa: CASSGVSRGGSSDIQYF
CDR3nt: TGTGCCAGCAGCGGGGTAAGCCGGGGGGGAAGTTCGGACATTCAGTACTTC

v_gene: TRBV12-3/TRBV12-4
d_gene: NA
abundance: few
j_gene: TRBJ1-1
CDR3aa: CASKPPGMNTEAFF
CDR3nt: TGTGCCAGCAAACCCCCAGGGATGAACACTGAAGCTTTCTTT

v_gene: TRBV29-1
d_gene: NA
abundance: NA
j_gene: TRBJ1-1
CDR3aa: CSAESPNTEAFF
CDR3nt: TGCAGCGCGGAAAGCCCGAACACTGAAGCTTTCTTT

v_gene: TRBV15
d_gene: TRBD2
abundance: few
j_gene: TRBJ2-1
CDR3aa: CATSRRDSGGAYNEQFF
CDR3nt: TGTGCCACCAGCAGAAGGGATAGCGGGGGAGCCTACAATGAGCAGTTCTTC

v_gene: TRBV28
d_gene: NA
abundance: many
j_gene: TRBJ1-6
CDR3aa: CASSLTGGYNSPLHF
CDR3nt: TGTGCCAGCAGTCTAACGGGAGGGTATAATTCACCCCTCCACTTT

v_gene: TRBV7-3
d_gene: TRBD1
abundance: few
j_gene: TRBJ1-2
CDR3aa: CANRTGVNYGYTF
CDR3nt: TGTGCCAACAGGACAGGGGTGAACTATGGCTACACCTTC

v_gene: TRBV7-2
d_gene: NA
abundance: NA
j_gene: TRBJ2-1
CDR3aa: CASSLVGGAIYNEQFF
CDR3nt: TGTGCCAGCAGCTTAGTGGGCGGGGCGATCTACAATGAGCAGTTCTTC

v_gene: TRBV28
d_gene: TRBD1
abundance: few
j_gene: TRBJ2-2
CDR3aa: CASRRQGAGTGELFF
CDR3nt: TGTGCCAGCAGGCGACAGGGGGCGGGCACCGGGGAGCTGTTTTTT

v_gene: TRBV5-5
d_gene: NA
abundance: few
j_gene: TRBJ2-5
CDR3aa: CASSLGGGAGETQYF
CDR3nt: TGTGCCAGCAGCTTGGGGGGGGGGGCCGGAGAGACCCAGTACTTC

v_gene: TRBV11-3
d_gene: NA
abundance: few
j_gene: TRBJ2-3
CDR3aa: CASSLRTSRGDTQYF
CDR3nt: TGTGCCAGCAGCTTACGGACCTCACGAGGAGATACGCAGTATTTT

v_gene: TRBV3-1
d_gene: TRBD2
abundance: few
j_gene: TRBJ2-3
CDR3aa: CASCGFGGEGSPTDTQYF
CDR3nt: TGTGCCTCCTGCGGGTTTGGTGGGGAGGGATCACCCACAGATACGCAGTATTTT

v_gene: TRBV5-4
d_gene: NA
abundance: few
j_gene: TRBJ2-2
CDR3aa: CASSPGPPGIDTGELFF
CDR3nt: TGTGCCAGCAGCCCGGGCCCCCCGGGGATTGACACCGGGGAGCTGTTTTTT

v_gene: TRBV15
d_gene: TRBD1
abundance: NA
j_gene: TRBJ1-1
CDR3aa: CATSRGGPGGNTEAFF
CDR3nt: TGTGCCACCAGCAGAGGTGGTCCAGGGGGGAACACTGAAGCTTTCTTT